This T cell receptor (beta chain) was sequenced during a study of radiation and T cells in renal cell carcinoma. Study-level information: Nephrectomy followed 15 Gy stereotactic body radiation by 4 weeks. Study observations and caveats: In blood, top tumor clones expanded by 2 weeks, shrinking by 4.

Assay: immunoSEQ multiplex PCR; the TCRdb copy retains only in-frame clones and omits some. The table includes roughly 80,000 clones, around 86% detected once. As for this clone: Its antigen is unidentified.

Between the trimmed V and J ends, which lost 0 bases and 0 bases, there was a span of 6 bases. The CDR3 consists of 15 residues. Per germline, CDR1 SGHNT and CDR2 YYREEE (reference sequence). The sample's time point: blood 2 weeks post-SBRT. Described treatment: 15 Gy SBRT to primary tumor, nephrectomy 4 weeks later. Serial blood draws occurred at baseline and 2 and 4 weeks post-SBRT. The sequence derives from a woman aged 50 to 60 with renal cell carcinoma. J is TRBJ1-4 and V is TRBV5-4; D is uncertain. The sample consisted of blood, taken from a patient whose treatment included radiotherapy and nephrectomy. The CDR3 sequence: CASSLAATTNEKLFF. The CDR3 bases are TGTGCCAGCAGCTTGGCCGCCACAACTAATGAAAAACTGTTTTTT.